The count of the clone carrying this T cell receptor beta chain is one. The antigen is not known. The CDR3 consists of 14 residues. V lost 3 bases to trimming and J lost 8 bases; unmatched junction nucleotides: 2. Germline values: CDR1 SGHAT, CDR2 FQNNGV. The record originates from a study of beta chain features in type 1 diabetes. Findings of the study overall: There was a moderate but significant shortening of TCRB CDR3s in all four CD4+ subsets of Type 1 diabetes patients.

Reverse transcribing all isolated RNA meant expressed TCRB transcripts were sequenced. Clones were sequenced by immunoSEQ multiplex PCR, and TCRdb holds only the in-frame ones, with some missing. The sample has 310,000 or so clones; roughly 15% are singletons. The material sequenced was naive CD4+ T cells from blood. The V call is TRBV11-2, the J call TRBJ2-1, with 12 positions matching TRBD2. This TCR derives from a young man with type 1 diabetes. In nucleotides, the CDR3 is TGTGCCAGCAGCTTTCTAGCGGGGGGGCATGAGCAGTTCTTC. Translating gives CASSFLAGGHEQFF.